This T cell receptor beta chain appears in the sequencing data of a study of liver allograft versus peripheral blood T cells. Looking at the study overall: Repertoires from peripheral blood of liver transplant recipients were compared with those inside their transplanted livers. General study findings and limits: Reports indicated that T cell receptor repertoires inside liver allografts differed from those in peripheral blood.

Germline CDR1 is SGHNT and CDR2 is YENEEA. The junction had 7 bases not matched to a gene; V was cut back by 5 bases and J by 3 bases. The CDR3 is made up of 15 amino acids. TCRdb used MiXCR to reprocess the reads, holding one entry per CDR3 protein. The sample consists of about 9,200 distinct CDR3 sequences, 15% to 20% of them appearing once. This clonotype qualifies as medium-sized. Antigen unknown. The V call is TRBV11-3, the J call TRBJ1-1; 9 positions agree with TRBD1. This clonotype was sampled from a human patient who had a liver transplant. Some T cells may be supplied by the graft donor. CDR3 DNA: TGTGCCAGCAGCCTCGGGACAGGGCCTTACACTGAAGCTTTCTTT. This encodes CASSLGTGPYTEAFF.